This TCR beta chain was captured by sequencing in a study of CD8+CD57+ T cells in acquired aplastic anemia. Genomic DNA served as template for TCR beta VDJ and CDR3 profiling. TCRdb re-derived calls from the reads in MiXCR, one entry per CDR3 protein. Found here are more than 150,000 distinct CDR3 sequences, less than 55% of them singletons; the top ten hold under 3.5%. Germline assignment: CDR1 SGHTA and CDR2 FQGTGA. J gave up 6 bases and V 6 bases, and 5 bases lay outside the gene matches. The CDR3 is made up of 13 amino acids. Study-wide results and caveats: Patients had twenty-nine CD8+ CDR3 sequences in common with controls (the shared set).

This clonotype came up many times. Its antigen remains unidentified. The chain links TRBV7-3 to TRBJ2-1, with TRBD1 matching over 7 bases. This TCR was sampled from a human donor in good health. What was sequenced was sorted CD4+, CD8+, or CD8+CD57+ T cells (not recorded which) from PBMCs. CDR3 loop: CASSRAGGNEQFF. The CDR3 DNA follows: TGTGCCAGCAGTCGTGCAGGGGGCAATGAGCAGTTCTTC.